One T cell receptor beta chain is described in this entry. This specimen comes from a study of blood T cell repertoires in COVID-19. The wider study: The United States, Italy and Spain provided the acute and convalescent COVID-19 samples. Nucleic acid was either cDNA or gDNA, and it came from T cells, B-cell-depleted T cells, or PBMCs.

Study processing details: Estimated nucleated cell counts came from reference gene primer amplification. Libraries were prepared by immunoSEQ multiplex PCR; TCRdb keeps only in-frame clonotypes and omits some of them. V and J calls and clone size are as listed in that table; D and trimming were resolved from the DNA. There are under 200,000 clones in the sample; roughly 85% occur only once, and 0.85% to 1.2% lies in the top ten. This CDR3 comprises 15 residues. Germline values: CDR1 SGHTA, CDR2 FQGNSA. Trimming cost V 4 bases and J 6 bases, with 18 bases left between them. This clonotype originated in a man aged 35-49 years with acute or convalescent COVID-19. The sequenced material came from peripheral blood. The V and J genes are TRBV7-2 and TRBJ1-2; D unresolved. CDR3 sequence reads: CASSSQNSGSHGYTF. DNA of the CDR3: TGTGCCAGCAGCTCACAAAACTCGGGTTCCCATGGCTACACCTTC. The full variable domain, with the rest looked up from reference TRBV7-2 and TRBJ1-2, is GAGVSQSPSNKVTEKGKDVELRCDPISGHTALYWYRQSLGQGLEFLIYFQGNSAPDKSGLPSDRFSAERTGGSVSTLTIQRTQQEDSAVYLCASSSQNSGSHGYTFGSGTRLTVV.